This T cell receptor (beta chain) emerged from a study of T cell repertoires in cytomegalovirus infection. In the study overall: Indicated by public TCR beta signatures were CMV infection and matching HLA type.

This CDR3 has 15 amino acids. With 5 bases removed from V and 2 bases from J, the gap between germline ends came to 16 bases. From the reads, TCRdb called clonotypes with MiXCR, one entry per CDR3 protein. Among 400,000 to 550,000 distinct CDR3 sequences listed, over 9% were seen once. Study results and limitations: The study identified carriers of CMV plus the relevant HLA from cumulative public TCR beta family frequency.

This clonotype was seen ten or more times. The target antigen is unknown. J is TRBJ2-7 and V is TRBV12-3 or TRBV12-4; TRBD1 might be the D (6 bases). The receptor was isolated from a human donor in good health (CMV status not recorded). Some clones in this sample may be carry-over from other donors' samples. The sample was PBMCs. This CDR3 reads CASSTGITTAYEQYF. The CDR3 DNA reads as TGTGCCAGCAGTACAGGGATTACTACCGCCTACGAGCAGTACTTC.